These 19 T cell receptor beta chains originate from one sample sequenced in a study of T cells in Graves' hyperthyroidism and ophthalmopathy. RNA transcripts served as the template for amplifying TCR beta CDR3 regions. A set of HTBI primers served as the primers for a first-round RT-PCR of the TCR CDR3. One entry per CDR3 protein results from TCRdb running MiXCR on the multiplex PCR reads. Of 800,000 or so distinct CDR3 sequences listed, around 39% are singletons. Sequenced material: blood. The receptors stem from a man aged 18 to 29 with Graves' hyperthyroidism.

This clonotype showed up many times. This sequence joins TRBV29-1 and TRBJ1-1; the D gene is possibly TRBD1 (5 bases). V dropped 4 bases and J dropped 5 bases, with 14 bases sitting between them. This CDR3 is 13 amino acids long. Germline lookup yields CDR1 SQVTM and CDR2 ANQGSEA. Here the CDR3 DNA reads TGCAGCGTTGGCCCCGGGGGGGGGACTGAAGCTTTCTTT. This codes for CSVGPGGGTEAFF.

The sample holds many counts of this clonotype. This rearrangement joins TRBV2 to TRBJ1-2; 9 nucleotides align to TRBD1. The CDR3 sequence is 15 residues long. The V segment lost 7 bases and the J segment 8 bases; nucleotides outside the gene matches: 14. Germline CDR1 is SNHLY and CDR2 is FYNNEI. The CDR3: CASTREGDRVWGYTF. DNA of the CDR3: TGTGCCAGCACCCGGGAAGGGGACAGGGTTTGGGGCTACACCTTC.

Concerning this clonotype itself: One end of the junction is discordant with germline, which a read error may explain. The rearrangement joins TRBV9 to TRBJ2-5; D gene uncertain. The CDR3 totals 13 residues. Germline V gene data show CDR1 as SGDLS and CDR2 as YYNGEE. CDR3 DNA: TGTACCAGCAGCGTAGGCCCTGAAGAGACCCAGTACTTC. Protein sequence: CTSSVGPEETQYF.

The genes are TRBV2 and TRBJ2-7, with D tentatively TRBD2 (6 bases). The germline V gene encodes CDR1 SNHLY and CDR2 FYNNEI. Between the trimmed V and J ends, which lost 7 bases and 0 bases, there was a span of 16 bases. CDR3 length: 15 amino acids. The CDR3 region has the DNA TGTGCCAGCAACCGGAGTTCGGGACTCTCCTACGAGCAGTACTTC. Amino acid sequence: CASNRSSGLSYEQYF.

The chain carries TRBV7-8 and TRBJ1-6; possible D gene TRBD1, 6 bases. The germline V and J ends were trimmed by 5 bases and 12 bases, with 8 bases remaining between them. The CDR3 sequence is 11 residues long. Germline V gives CDR1 SGHVS, CDR2 FQNEAQ. The CDR3 is CASSQGQPLHF. The CDR3 nucleotides are TGTGCCAGCAGCCAGGGACAACCCCTCCACTTT.

The chain has TRBV10-3 and TRBJ2-7, with a possible D match to TRBD1 (6 bases). Germline CDR1 and CDR2: ENHRY and SYGVKD. V lost 5 bases, J lost 1 base, and 9 bases lay in between. The CDR3 is 13 amino acids. This CDR3 reads CAISYDRSYEQYF. CDR3 DNA: TGTGCCATCAGTTACGACAGGTCCTACGAGCAGTACTTC.

This clonotype was seen repeatedly, ten times or more. CDR3 amino acids: CASSQDEAFF. The CDR3 bases are TGTGCCAGCAGCCAAGACGAAGCTTTCTTT. The chain couples TRBV14 to TRBJ1-1; unclear D gene. The CDR3 runs to 10 residues. Germline values: CDR1 SGHDN, CDR2 FVKESK. Trimming shortened V by 0 bases and J by 8 bases, and 1 base separated the two germline ends. Full variable domain (outside the CDR3, taken from reference TRBV14 and TRBJ1-1): EAGVTQFPSHSVIEKGQTVTLRCDPISGHDNLYWYRRVMGKEIKFLLHFVKESKQDESGMPNNRFLAERTGGTYSTLKVQPAELEDSGVYFCASSQDEAFFGQGTRLTVV.

The chain employs TRBV29-1 and TRBJ2-7; no definite D call. The germline V gene encodes CDR1 SQVTM and CDR2 ANQGSEA. The CDR3 extends over 13 amino acids. In DNA, the CDR3 is TGCAACAGAAGAAAGGGTTTCGCCTACGAGCAGTACTTC. It codes for CNRRKGFAYEQYF.

This clonotype was seen many times. This chain connects TRBV10-3 to TRBJ2-6; 9 bases line up with TRBD2. This CDR3 spans 16 amino acids. Per the germline V gene, CDR1 is ENHRY and CDR2 is SYGVKD. J gave up 0 bases and V 8 bases, and 5 bases lay outside the gene matches. For the CDR3, the DNA is TGTGCCATCGGGAGACTAGCGGTCTCTGGGGCCAACGTCCTGACTTTC. It specifies CAIGRLAVSGANVLTF.

CDR3 in DNA: TGTGCCAGCAGTACAGGGAGTCCCGACTACGAGCAGTACTTC. It yields the protein CASSTGSPDYEQYF. The chain uses TRBV7-8 and TRBJ2-7, with D maybe TRBD1 (6 bases). The V and J ends lost 6 bases and 3 bases respectively, with 15 bases between them. CDR1 and CDR2 (germline): SGHVS, FQNEAQ. The CDR3 is 14 residues long.

The sample holds a few counts of this clonotype. J is TRBJ1-2 and V is TRBV5-1, with D possibly being TRBD1 (6 bases). V lost 4 bases and J lost 4, with 17 bases in between. Germline assignment: CDR1 SGHRS and CDR2 YFSETQ. The CDR3 contains 15 residues. The CDR3 sequence is CASSTSLDSSYGYTF. The DNA of the CDR3 is TGCGCCAGCAGCACTTCCCTGGACAGTAGCTATGGCTACACCTTC.

This clonotype appeared many times. V is TRBV15 and J is TRBJ1-3; D is perhaps TRBD1 (5 bases). This CDR3 region has 15 residues. Trimming left V 0 bases short and J 9 bases short, with 15 bases between. Germline V gives CDR1 LNHNV, CDR2 YYDKDF (reference sequence). CDR3 region: CATSRDRTRGTTIYF. The CDR3 DNA sequence: TGTGCCACCAGCAGAGATAGGACACGGGGGACCACCATATATTTT.

The chain has TRBV7-9 and TRBJ1-1, with unresolved D. The CDR3 runs 12 residues. V was trimmed by 2 bases and J by 11 bases, leaving 12 bases between them. Germline V CDR1 and CDR2: SEHNR, FQNEAQ (reference sequence). The CDR3 region is CASSLSYGDAFF. Written as DNA, the CDR3 is TGTGCCAGCAGCTTATCCTATGGGGATGCTTTCTTT.

At least ten counts were recorded for this clonotype. The chain uses TRBV15 and TRBJ1-4, with D possibly matching TRBD1 (5 bases). The germline V gene encodes CDR1 LNHNV and CDR2 YYDKDF (reference sequence). The CDR3 has 15 amino acids. V was pared by 4 bases and J by 0 bases, with 9 bases between. CDR3 region: CATSKGSATNEKLFF. The CDR3 DNA sequence: TGTGCCACCAGCAAGGGGAGCGCAACTAATGAAAAACTGTTTTTT.

This chain connects TRBV30 to TRBJ2-7; TRBD1 matches 9 bases. CDR1 GTSNPN and CDR2 SVGIG come from the germline V gene (reference sequence). This CDR3 has 13 residues. V lost 0 bases and J lost 4; bases outside the gene matches: 1. CDR3 coding DNA: TGTGCCTGGAGTGTGACAGGGGGGTACGAGCAGTACTTC. Translated: CAWSVTGGYEQYF.

At least ten counts were recorded for this clonotype. The CDR3 nucleotides are TGCAGTGCTCGGACCGTCCGCGGGGAGCTGTTTTTT. Its translation: CSARTVRGELFF. The V and J genes are TRBV20-1 and TRBJ2-2; D call uncertain. The V gene's germline CDR1 is DFQATT and CDR2 SNEGSKA (reference sequence). The CDR3 runs 12 residues. V lost 5 bases and J 7 bases, leaving 11 bases between the germline ends.

The CDR3 nucleotides are TGTGCCAGCAGCGTCGAGGGGCGCGGGCAGACCCAGTACTTC. This translates into CASSVEGRGQTQYF. The rearrangement joins TRBV7-9 to TRBJ2-5; D is perhaps TRBD1 or TRBD2 (5 bases each). Germline CDR1 reads SEHNR; CDR2 reads FQNEAQ (reference sequence). This CDR3 contains 14 residues. V was pared by 5 bases and J by 6 bases, with 16 bases between.

The chain has TRBV19 and TRBJ1-3, with D maybe TRBD1 (5 bases). CDR3 size: 12 residues. V was pared by 11 bases and J by 4 bases, with 12 bases between. Germline V gene data show CDR1 as LNHDA and CDR2 as SQIVND (reference sequence). The CDR3 loop is CAVGDLGNTIYF. CDR3 sequence (DNA): TGTGCCGTCGGGGACCTGGGAAACACCATATATTTT.

The CDR3 region is CASRRGETVGSGANVLTF. CDR3 DNA: TGCGCCAGCCGACGGGGGGAGACAGTTGGCTCTGGGGCCAACGTCCTGACTTTC. The chain recombines TRBV5-1 with TRBJ2-6, with TRBD2 matching over 7 bases. CDR3 size: 18 residues. CDR1 and CDR2 from the germline V gene are SGHRS and YFSETQ. V dropped 7 bases and J dropped 0; count of bases not matched to a gene: 13.